The table lists the clone carrying this T cell receptor (delta chain) with a few counts. A far larger clone is one base from this, pointing to a likely read error. The same CDR3 is also encoded by other DNA sequences in this sample. These data originate in a study of gamma-delta chains in newborns, infants, children. Study information: Microbial exposure reportedly drives polyclonal innate γδ T cell expansion after birth.

This CDR3 is 21 amino acids long. Germline V gives CDR1 GEAIGNYY, CDR2 EKD. TCRdb re-processed the reads via CATT. Here the sample spans 6,100 or so delta-chain clones, 1.9% being singletons. This TCR was sampled from a child who was a newborn, infant or young child, either healthy, febrile or measles-vaccinated (not recorded which). The genes are TRDV2 and TRDJ3, with TRDD3 matching over 13 bases. The sequencing sample was made of blood. This chain's CDR3 is CACDTVLGDTRSSWDTRQMFF. Written as DNA, the CDR3 is TGTGCCTGTGACACCGTACTGGGGGATACGCGAAGCTCCTGGGACACCCGGCAGATGTTTTTC.